These T cell receptor beta chains were read from a single sample in a study of OX40 agonist ivuxolimab in advanced cancers. Here immunoSEQ multiplex PCR was the method, and the copy in TCRdb shows in-frame clones only, minus some. The table has around 40,000 clones, around 83% seen once. Sequencing was performed on CD4+ or CD8+ T cells sorted from blood, taken in a trial of the OX40 agonist ivuxolimab. Receptors were obtained from an adult with an advanced solid tumor such as melanoma, head and neck, liver or kidney cancer. The CDR3 runs from the conserved cysteine through the conserved F or W. Fields, in order: D gene, V gene, J gene, clone size, CDR3 protein, CDR3 DNA. A D gene is named only where the DNA matches it firmly. Clone size is stated in some rows and not others, as once, few, many or a class when expanded.

D gene: NA
V gene: TRBV11-1
J gene: TRBJ1-6
clone size: NA
CDR3 protein: CASSQSWASPLHF
CDR3 DNA: TGTGCCAGCAGCCAAAGTTGGGCTAGTCCCCTCCACTTT

D gene: TRBD2
V gene: TRBV28
J gene: TRBJ2-7
clone size: NA
CDR3 protein: CASNPGLAALEQYF
CDR3 DNA: TGTGCCAGCAACCCCGGACTAGCCGCGTTGGAGCAGTACTTC

D gene: NA
V gene: TRBV9
J gene: TRBJ1-1
clone size: NA
CDR3 protein: CASSPQGQVTEAFF
CDR3 DNA: TGTGCCAGCAGCCCCCAAGGGCAGGTCACTGAAGCTTTCTTT

D gene: TRBD1
V gene: TRBV30
J gene: TRBJ1-6
clone size: few
CDR3 protein: CAWSAQGVHYNSPLHF
CDR3 DNA: TGTGCCTGGAGTGCTCAGGGGGTACACTATAATTCACCCCTCCACTTT

D gene: TRBD1
V gene: TRBV4-3
J gene: TRBJ2-1
clone size: once
CDR3 protein: CASSHLQGANNEQFF
CDR3 DNA: TGCGCCAGCAGCCACCTACAGGGGGCGAATAATGAGCAGTTCTTC

D gene: NA
V gene: TRBV2
J gene: TRBJ1-1
clone size: few
CDR3 protein: CASWHTEAFF
CDR3 DNA: TGTGCCAGCTGGCACACTGAAGCTTTCTTT

D gene: NA
V gene: TRBV4-3
J gene: TRBJ2-7
clone size: NA
CDR3 protein: CASSQGSREVHEQYF
CDR3 DNA: TGCGCCAGCAGCCAAGGGTCCAGGGAAGTTCACGAGCAGTACTTC

D gene: NA
V gene: TRBV6-6
J gene: TRBJ1-3
clone size: NA
CDR3 protein: CASSYTFSGTGNTIYF
CDR3 DNA: TGTGCCAGCAGTTACACCTTTTCAGGGACTGGAAACACCATATATTTT

D gene: NA
V gene: TRBV7-9
J gene: TRBJ2-6
clone size: NA
CDR3 protein: CASSLSSGANVLTF
CDR3 DNA: TGTGCCAGCAGTCTCTCCTCTGGGGCCAACGTCCTGACTTTC

D gene: NA
V gene: TRBV14
J gene: TRBJ2-7
clone size: NA
CDR3 protein: CASSHYNTYEQYF
CDR3 DNA: TGTGCCAGCAGCCATTACAACACCTACGAGCAGTACTTC

D gene: TRBD1
V gene: TRBV27
J gene: TRBJ2-3
clone size: NA
CDR3 protein: CASGGGGTGRQVATDTQYF
CDR3 DNA: TGTGCCAGCGGCGGGGGCGGGACAGGGAGACAAGTGGCCACAGATACGCAGTATTTT

D gene: TRBD1
V gene: TRBV19
J gene: TRBJ1-5
clone size: few
CDR3 protein: CASSIGTGGNQPQHF
CDR3 DNA: TGTGCCAGTAGTATCGGGACAGGGGGCAATCAGCCCCAGCATTTT

D gene: TRBD2
V gene: TRBV19
J gene: TRBJ2-7
clone size: NA
CDR3 protein: CASSTSGSSYEQYF
CDR3 DNA: TGTGCCAGTAGTACCAGCGGGAGCTCCTACGAGCAGTACTTC

D gene: TRBD1
V gene: TRBV28
J gene: TRBJ1-5
clone size: NA
CDR3 protein: CASSFMGTEFWGQPQHF
CDR3 DNA: TGTGCCAGCAGTTTTATGGGGACAGAATTTTGGGGTCAGCCCCAGCATTTT

D gene: TRBD1
V gene: TRBV27
J gene: TRBJ1-2
clone size: NA
CDR3 protein: CASSFRTGYGYTF
CDR3 DNA: TGTGCCAGCAGTTTCAGGACAGGCTATGGCTACACCTTC

D gene: TRBD2
V gene: TRBV4-2
J gene: TRBJ2-7
clone size: NA
CDR3 protein: CASSQAGTRTYEQYF
CDR3 DNA: TGTGCCAGCAGCCAAGCCGGGACTAGGACCTACGAGCAGTACTTC

D gene: NA
V gene: TRBV13
J gene: TRBJ2-5
clone size: NA
CDR3 protein: CASSLGLIKETQYF
CDR3 DNA: TGTGCCAGCAGCTTGGGACTTATAAAAGAGACCCAGTACTTC

D gene: NA
V gene: TRBV29-1
J gene: TRBJ2-3
clone size: NA
CDR3 protein: CSVLLPRGGSTDTQYF
CDR3 DNA: TGCAGCGTCCTACTTCCGAGGGGTGGGAGCACAGATACGCAGTATTTT

D gene: NA
V gene: TRBV6-4
J gene: TRBJ2-3
clone size: few
CDR3 protein: CASSEAISTDTQYF
CDR3 DNA: TGTGCCAGCAGTGAGGCTATCAGCACAGATACGCAGTATTTT

D gene: TRBD2
V gene: TRBV27
J gene: TRBJ2-7
clone size: once
CDR3 protein: CASSSGLALMGEQYF
CDR3 DNA: TGTGCCAGCAGTTCTGGACTAGCGCTAATGGGCGAGCAGTACTTC

D gene: TRBD1
V gene: TRBV15
J gene: TRBJ1-2
clone size: NA
CDR3 protein: CATSREPGGPYGYTF
CDR3 DNA: TGTGCCACCAGCAGAGAACCAGGGGGTCCCTATGGCTACACCTTC

D gene: NA
V gene: TRBV5-4
J gene: TRBJ2-3
clone size: NA
CDR3 protein: CASSQGPDTQYF
CDR3 DNA: TGTGCCAGCAGCCAGGGGCCAGATACGCAGTATTTT

D gene: TRBD1
V gene: TRBV5-6
J gene: TRBJ1-2
clone size: NA
CDR3 protein: CASSWTGNYGYTF
CDR3 DNA: TGTGCCAGCAGCTGGACAGGAAACTATGGCTACACCTTC

D gene: TRBD2
V gene: TRBV4-1
J gene: TRBJ2-1
clone size: NA
CDR3 protein: CASSQDSGLAQEQFF
CDR3 DNA: TGCGCCAGCAGCCAAGACTCGGGACTAGCGCAAGAGCAGTTCTTC

D gene: TRBD2
V gene: TRBV7-6
J gene: TRBJ2-7
clone size: NA
CDR3 protein: CASSLSGTYEQYF
CDR3 DNA: TGTGCCAGCAGCCTTAGCGGGACCTACGAGCAGTACTTC

D gene: NA
V gene: TRBV6-5
J gene: TRBJ1-1
clone size: NA
CDR3 protein: CASSYRGLRTEAFF
CDR3 DNA: TGTGCCAGCAGTTACCGGGGGCTGAGAACTGAAGCTTTCTTT

D gene: NA
V gene: TRBV7-8
J gene: TRBJ2-3
clone size: few
CDR3 protein: CASSFMANTDTQYF
CDR3 DNA: TGTGCCAGCAGCTTCATGGCTAACACAGATACGCAGTATTTT

D gene: TRBD1
V gene: TRBV6-6
J gene: TRBJ2-3
clone size: NA
CDR3 protein: CASSRTGEGTDTQYF
CDR3 DNA: TGTGCCAGCAGCCGGACAGGGGAAGGCACAGATACGCAGTATTTT

D gene: NA
V gene: TRBV7-3
J gene: TRBJ2-7
clone size: once
CDR3 protein: CASSLGPTRGSEQYF
CDR3 DNA: TGTGCCAGCAGCTTAGGGCCAACTAGGGGTTCCGAGCAGTACTTC

D gene: NA
V gene: TRBV15
J gene: TRBJ2-7
clone size: NA
CDR3 protein: CATSRDQEVHEQYF
CDR3 DNA: TGTGCCACCAGCAGGGACCAGGAGGTCCACGAGCAGTACTTC

D gene: TRBD1
V gene: TRBV7-9
J gene: TRBJ1-4
clone size: once
CDR3 protein: CASSPDRANEKLFF
CDR3 DNA: TGTGCCAGCAGCCCTGACAGGGCCAATGAAAAACTGTTTTTT

D gene: NA
V gene: TRBV6-6
J gene: TRBJ2-7
clone size: NA
CDR3 protein: CASGFGSEQYF
CDR3 DNA: TGTGCCAGCGGTTTCGGTTCCGAGCAGTACTTC

D gene: NA
V gene: TRBV19
J gene: TRBJ2-2
clone size: NA
CDR3 protein: CASSAGAGELFF
CDR3 DNA: TGTGCCAGTAGTGCCGGGGCCGGGGAGCTGTTTTTT

D gene: NA
V gene: TRBV19
J gene: TRBJ1-1
clone size: NA
CDR3 protein: CASSSSAGGGTEAFF
CDR3 DNA: TGTGCCAGTAGTTCCTCAGCCGGGGGCGGCACTGAAGCTTTCTTT

D gene: NA
V gene: TRBV4-3
J gene: TRBJ2-7
clone size: few
CDR3 protein: CASSQERGRYEQYF
CDR3 DNA: TGCGCCAGCAGCCAAGAAAGGGGACGCTACGAGCAGTACTTC

D gene: NA
V gene: TRBV28
J gene: TRBJ2-5
clone size: NA
CDR3 protein: CASSPGAAYGETQYF
CDR3 DNA: TGTGCCAGCAGTCCAGGGGCAGCGTACGGAGAGACCCAGTACTTC

D gene: NA
V gene: TRBV4-1
J gene: TRBJ1-5
clone size: NA
CDR3 protein: CASSQNRAASNQPQHF
CDR3 DNA: TGCGCCAGCAGCCAAAATCGAGCTGCTAGCAATCAGCCCCAGCATTTT